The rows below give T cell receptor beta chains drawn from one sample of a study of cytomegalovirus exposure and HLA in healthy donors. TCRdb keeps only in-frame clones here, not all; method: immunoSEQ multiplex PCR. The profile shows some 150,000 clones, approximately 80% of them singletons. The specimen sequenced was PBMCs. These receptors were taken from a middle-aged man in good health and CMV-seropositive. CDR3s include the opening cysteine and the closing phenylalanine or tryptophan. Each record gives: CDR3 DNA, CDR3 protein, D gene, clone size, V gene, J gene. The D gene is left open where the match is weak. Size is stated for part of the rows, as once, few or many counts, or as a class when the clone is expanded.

CDR3nt: TGCAGCGTTGAACGGGTTGCGAGCACAGATACGCAGTATTTT
CDR3aa: CSVERVASTDTQYF
d_gene: .
abundance: .
v_gene: TRBV29-1
j_gene: TRBJ2-3

CDR3nt: TGTGCCACCAGCAGAGCCCAGGCGGGAGGGCCGGGGGATACGCAGTATTTT
CDR3aa: CATSRAQAGGPGDTQYF
d_gene: TRBD2
abundance: .
v_gene: TRBV15
j_gene: TRBJ2-3

CDR3nt: TGTGCCACCCGTGAGGGGGACTATGGCTACACCTTC
CDR3aa: CATREGDYGYTF
d_gene: .
abundance: .
v_gene: TRBV6-6
j_gene: TRBJ1-2

CDR3nt: TGTGCCAGCAGCCCGAGGACTAGCGGGAAACGGGAGCTGTTTTTT
CDR3aa: CASSPRTSGKRELFF
d_gene: TRBD2
abundance: .
v_gene: TRBV7-8
j_gene: TRBJ2-2

CDR3nt: TGTGCCAGTAGTATAGTTGGACTAGGCGTTGGGGAGACCCAGTACTTC
CDR3aa: CASSIVGLGVGETQYF
d_gene: TRBD2
abundance: once
v_gene: TRBV19
j_gene: TRBJ2-5

CDR3nt: TGTGCCAGCAGCAGGCGGCAGGGGGCTCTAAATGAGCAGTTCTTC
CDR3aa: CASSRRQGALNEQFF
d_gene: TRBD1
abundance: .
v_gene: TRBV28
j_gene: TRBJ2-1

CDR3nt: TGTGCCAGCAGCTTAACCGGGGTTGGACAGGGCCGACTGAGCTCCTACAATGAGCAGTTCTTC
CDR3aa: CASSLTGVGQGRLSSYNEQFF
d_gene: TRBD1
abundance: .
v_gene: TRBV7-3
j_gene: TRBJ2-1

CDR3nt: TGTGCCAGCAGGGGTCTAGCGGGACCCAACACCGGGGAGCTGTTTTTT
CDR3aa: CASRGLAGPNTGELFF
d_gene: TRBD2
abundance: .
v_gene: TRBV2
j_gene: TRBJ2-2

CDR3nt: TGTGCCAGCAGCTTTGGGACAGGTACCTACAATGAGCAGTTCTTC
CDR3aa: CASSFGTGTYNEQFF
d_gene: TRBD1
abundance: .
v_gene: TRBV7-3
j_gene: TRBJ2-1

CDR3nt: TGTGCCAGCAGCTTAGGTGCACTAGCGGGTAACACCTACGAGCAGTACTTC
CDR3aa: CASSLGALAGNTYEQYF
d_gene: TRBD2
abundance: .
v_gene: TRBV7-9
j_gene: TRBJ2-7

CDR3nt: TGTGCCAGCAGCTCGCTAGCGGGGGCGCATCGGGAGCAGTACTTC
CDR3aa: CASSSLAGAHREQYF
d_gene: TRBD2
abundance: .
v_gene: TRBV7-9
j_gene: TRBJ2-7

CDR3nt: TGTGCCGGAAGGGACAGTTCAAATCAGCCCCAGCATTTT
CDR3aa: CAGRDSSNQPQHF
d_gene: TRBD1
abundance: .
v_gene: TRBV6-6
j_gene: TRBJ1-5

CDR3nt: TGTGCCAGCAGTTACACCACAGGGGGGCTATGGGAGCAGTACTTC
CDR3aa: CASSYTTGGLWEQYF
d_gene: TRBD1
abundance: few
v_gene: TRBV6-6
j_gene: TRBJ2-7

CDR3nt: TGTGCCAGCAGGGGCCCCCGAACAGGTGCCTCTGGAAACACCATATATTTT
CDR3aa: CASRGPRTGASGNTIYF
d_gene: .
abundance: .
v_gene: TRBV7-9
j_gene: TRBJ1-3

CDR3nt: TGTGCCTGGAGTGTAGCCAGGACTAGCGGGAGTATCAGTGAGCAGTTCTTC
CDR3aa: CAWSVARTSGSISEQFF
d_gene: TRBD2
abundance: once
v_gene: TRBV30
j_gene: TRBJ2-1

CDR3nt: TGTGCCAGTCGAACAGGGCAGGGAGTCATGAACACTGAAGCTTTCTTT
CDR3aa: CASRTGQGVMNTEAFF
d_gene: .
abundance: once
v_gene: TRBV18
j_gene: TRBJ1-1

CDR3nt: TGTGCCACAGGCCTCCAAGAGACCCAGTACTTC
CDR3aa: CATGLQETQYF
d_gene: .
abundance: once
v_gene: TRBV6-4
j_gene: TRBJ2-5

CDR3nt: TGTGCCAGCAGTGAAACGGTAAACTATGGCTACACCTTC
CDR3aa: CASSETVNYGYTF
d_gene: .
abundance: .
v_gene: TRBV2
j_gene: TRBJ1-2

CDR3nt: TGCGCCAGCAGGACGGGGGGAAATGAGCAGTTCTTC
CDR3aa: CASRTGGNEQFF
d_gene: TRBD2
abundance: few
v_gene: TRBV10-2
j_gene: TRBJ2-1

CDR3nt: TGTGCCTGGGGACCAGCGGGTCAGCCCCAGCATTTT
CDR3aa: CAWGPAGQPQHF
d_gene: .
abundance: .
v_gene: TRBV30
j_gene: TRBJ1-5

CDR3nt: TGCGCCAGCTGGACAGGGACCTCTGGAAACACCATATATTTT
CDR3aa: CASWTGTSGNTIYF
d_gene: TRBD1
abundance: .
v_gene: TRBV5-1
j_gene: TRBJ1-3

CDR3nt: TGTGCCAGCAGTACTATAATGACCCCGGGACAGGGAATTGCTACGCAGTATTTT
CDR3aa: CASSTIMTPGQGIATQYF
d_gene: TRBD1
abundance: .
v_gene: TRBV28
j_gene: TRBJ2-3

CDR3nt: TGTGCCAGTAGATTAGACAGAGTGAACACTGAAGCTTTCTTT
CDR3aa: CASRLDRVNTEAFF
d_gene: .
abundance: .
v_gene: TRBV19
j_gene: TRBJ1-1

CDR3nt: TGCGCCAGCAGCCAATCCGGGACAGCCTACGAGCAGTACTTC
CDR3aa: CASSQSGTAYEQYF
d_gene: TRBD1
abundance: .
v_gene: TRBV5-1
j_gene: TRBJ2-7

CDR3nt: TGCGCCAGCAGCTTAGGGGGGGTGAGCACAGATACGCAGTATTTT
CDR3aa: CASSLGGVSTDTQYF
d_gene: .
abundance: .
v_gene: TRBV5-1
j_gene: TRBJ2-3

CDR3nt: TGTGCTAGTGGTTTGAGACTAGCGGGGGCCGCCTACGAGCAGTACTTC
CDR3aa: CASGLRLAGAAYEQYF
d_gene: TRBD2
abundance: .
v_gene: TRBV12-5
j_gene: TRBJ2-7

CDR3nt: TGTGCCAGCAGCTTAGCTGGACAGGGGAATCAGCCCCAGCATTTT
CDR3aa: CASSLAGQGNQPQHF
d_gene: TRBD1
abundance: .
v_gene: TRBV7-9
j_gene: TRBJ1-5

CDR3nt: TGTGCCAGCAGGGGAGCTATCCCTGGGGAAGGGACTGAAGCTTTCTTT
CDR3aa: CASRGAIPGEGTEAFF
d_gene: .
abundance: .
v_gene: TRBV7-9
j_gene: TRBJ1-1